Presented here are 17 T cell receptor beta chains from one specimen sequenced in a study of CD8+CD57+ T cells in acquired aplastic anemia. Patients chosen for sequencing had shown CD8+CD57+ cell expansion by flow cytometry. Genomic DNA served as template for TCR beta VDJ and CDR3 profiling. MiXCR was run by TCRdb on the reads, yielding one entry per CDR3 protein. The sample contains about 160,000 distinct CDR3 sequences, about two thirds of which appear only once. Material: sorted CD4+, CD8+, or CD8+CD57+ T cells (not recorded which) from PBMCs. The receptors here all came from a human donor with aplastic anemia.

The chain joins TRBV29-1 to TRBJ2-1, with 8 bases that match TRBD2. The CDR3 contains 13 residues. Per germline, CDR1 SQVTM and CDR2 ANQGSEA. The ends lost 6 bases at V and 12 bases at J; junction bases unmatched: 13. This CDR3 is CSVAGLVFIGQFF. The CDR3 DNA sequence: TGCAGCGTCGCGGGACTAGTCTTTATCGGGCAGTTCTTC.

V and J are TRBV2 and TRBJ2-5; D may be TRBD2 (6 bases). This CDR3 spans 12 amino acids. V was pared by 8 bases and J by 8 bases, with 15 bases between. CDR1 SNHLY and CDR2 FYNNEI come from the germline V gene. In DNA, the CDR3 is TGTGCCAGCGGCTCGGGACTTAACACCCAGTACTTC. Translated, it gives CASGSGLNTQYF.

In its sample, this clonotype was seen a few times. V is TRBV29-1 and J is TRBJ1-2; 8 nucleotides agree with TRBD1. The trim removed 7 bases at V and 6 bases at J, leaving 10 bases unmatched. Germline V gives CDR1 SQVTM, CDR2 ANQGSEA. The CDR3 extends over 13 amino acids. The CDR3 sequence is CSALRTGTHGYTF. The CDR3 DNA is TGCAGCGCGCTACGGACAGGGACTCATGGCTACACCTTC.

This clonotype was detected only a few times. CDR3 nucleotide sequence: TGCAGTGCTAGAGATGACCCCAAAACGGGTTTCTTT. Translating gives CSARDDPKTGFF. The J gene is TRBJ1-1, the V gene TRBV20-1, with D uncertain. There are 12 residues in the CDR3. The V gene's germline CDR1 is DFQATT and CDR2 SNEGSKA (reference sequence). V dropped 0 bases and J dropped 13 bases, with 15 bases sitting between them.

The table lists this clonotype with many counts. The chain recombines TRBV20-1 with TRBJ1-1; weak D call: TRBD1 (6 bases). V was trimmed by 7 bases and J by 1 base, leaving 22 bases between them. Per germline, CDR1 DFQATT and CDR2 SNEGSKA (reference sequence). The length of the CDR3 is 16 residues. The CDR3 protein is CSVFRGARLGNTEAFF. CDR3 bases: TGCAGTGTATTCAGGGGCGCCAGGCTGGGGAACACTGAAGCTTTCTTT.

This clonotype has more than one count but fewer than ten. The J gene is TRBJ2-5, the V gene TRBV19; 7 positions agree with TRBD2. Germline assignment: CDR1 LNHDA and CDR2 SQIVND (reference sequence). The CDR3 totals 14 residues. V trimming: 1 base; J trimming: 7 bases; junction bases outside the gene matches: 6. CDR3 in DNA: TGTGCCAGTAGTATAGGGGAGATAGCGGGGACCCAGTACTTC. This gives the protein CASSIGEIAGTQYF.

The V gene is TRBV19, the J gene TRBJ1-6; D not resolved. The ends were cut back, 5 bases at V and 9 bases at J, with 11 bases in the middle. Germline CDR1 and CDR2: LNHDA and SQIVND (reference sequence). This CDR3 is built from 13 residues. CDR3 region: CASSARDFSPLHF. The CDR3 DNA follows: TGTGCCAGTAGTGCACGGGATTTTTCACCCCTCCACTTT.

This clonotype was seen only once. V gene TRBV7-8 combines with J gene TRBJ2-5; no clear D gene. Trimming took off 5 bases at V and 6 bases at J, with 10 bases between the two ends. The CDR3 spans 12 residues. From germline, CDR1 is SGHVS and CDR2 FQNEAQ. For the CDR3, the DNA is TGTGCCAGCAGCCCACCGCGTCAGACCCAGTACTTC. Translating gives CASSPPRQTQYF.

In this sample, this clonotype turned up a few times. The chain couples TRBV20-1 to TRBJ2-7; either TRBD1 or TRBD2 may supply D (7 bases each). The CDR3 has 16 residues. V was pared by 5 bases and J by 1 base, with 21 bases between. Germline V gene data show CDR1 as DFQATT and CDR2 as SNEGSKA (reference sequence). The CDR3 here is CSARRTGLGPSYEQYF. The CDR3 coding sequence is TGCAGTGCTCGCCGGACAGGACTAGGCCCTTCCTACGAGCAGTACTTC.

This rearrangement joins TRBV5-1 to TRBJ2-5; the D gene is possibly TRBD1 (7 bases). V dropped 0 bases and J dropped 7 bases, with 16 bases sitting between them. The germline V gene has CDR1 SGHRS and CDR2 YFSETQ. CDR3 size: 15 residues. The CDR3 spells CASSLGQGGAGTQYF. The CDR3 DNA follows: TGCGCCAGCAGCTTGGGACAGGGTGGAGCGGGGACCCAGTACTTC.

The table lists this clonotype with a count of one. The chain couples TRBV24-1 to TRBJ2-3; D uncertain. The CDR3 loop spans 12 amino acids. The germline V gene encodes CDR1 KGHDR and CDR2 SFDVKD. V lost 9 bases and J lost 0, with 6 bases in between. CDR3 sequence reads: CATGQSTDTQYF. The CDR3 DNA follows: TGTGCCACCGGGCAGAGCACAGATACGCAGTATTTT.

Comments on this clonotype: Mismatch with germline at one junction end may stem from a read error. The rearrangement joins TRBV9 to TRBJ2-7, with 8 bases identical to TRBD2. CDR1 is SGDLS, CDR2 YYNGEE, per germline. The CDR3 sequence is 15 residues long. The CDR3 loop is CAGSVVPAGVYEQYF. The CDR3 DNA sequence: TGTGCCGGCAGCGTAGTACCAGCGGGAGTCTACGAGCAGTACTTC. The whole variable domain, filled in from reference TRBV9 and TRBJ2-7, reads DSGVTQTPKHLITATGQRVTLRCSPRSGDLSVYWYQQSLDQGLQFLIQYYNGEERAKGNILERFSAQQFPDLHSELNLSSLELGDSALYFCAGSVVPAGVYEQYFGPGTRLTVT.

The rearrangement uses TRBV20-1 and TRBJ2-7; the D is unclear. This CDR3 contains 15 residues. The V end was cut by 0 bases, the J end by 5 bases, with 17 bases between. The germline V gene has CDR1 DFQATT and CDR2 SNEGSKA (reference sequence). The CDR3 sequence is CSARDGPHDKNEQYF. Here the CDR3 DNA reads TGCAGTGCTAGAGATGGCCCCCATGATAAGAACGAGCAGTACTTC.

V and J are TRBV7-2 and TRBJ1-6; D unclear. Looked up from germline, CDR1 is SGHTA and CDR2 is FQGNSA. This CDR3 is 15 amino acids long. The V end lost 5 bases, the J end lost 7 bases, and 15 bases lay between the germline ends. CDR3 bases: TGTGCCAGCAGCCCGGTAGACAAGGGCAATTCACCCCTCCACTTT. Translating it yields CASSPVDKGNSPLHF.

On this clonotype: No conserved phenylalanine or tryptophan ends this CDR3, so it is likely a read error. The chain employs TRBV7-9 and TRBJ2-2; D is unclear. The V and J ends lost 3 bases and 4 bases respectively, with 6 bases between them. This CDR3 is built from 13 residues. Germline loops: CDR1 SEHNR, CDR2 FQNEAQ (reference sequence). Written as DNA, the CDR3 is TGTGCCAGCAGCTTCCCCTTCACCGGGGAGCTGTTTTCT. This translates into CASSFPFTGELFS.

The genes are TRBV20-1 and TRBJ2-3; D gene uncertain. Trimming left V 4 bases short and J 3 bases short, with 8 bases between. The CDR3 has 12 amino acids. CDR1 DFQATT and CDR2 SNEGSKA come from the germline V gene (reference sequence). The chain's CDR3 is CSAIPGTDTQYF. The CDR3 coding sequence is TGCAGTGCTATACCCGGGACAGATACGCAGTATTTT.

V usage is TRBV7-3 and J usage is TRBJ2-1, with 7 bases lining up with TRBD1. The CDR3 runs 13 residues. V lost 5 bases to trimming and J lost 6 bases; unmatched junction nucleotides: 4. Per germline, CDR1 SGHTA and CDR2 FQGTGA. CDR3 amino acids: CASSTDRVNEQFF. The CDR3 nucleotides are TGTGCCAGCAGCACAGACAGGGTCAATGAGCAGTTCTTC.